This T cell receptor beta chain was recorded in a study of regulatory T cells in long-lasting Graves disease. Time point of the sample: newly diagnosed GD, antithyroid drugs for less than 3 months. Construction of the TCR library relied on RNA isolated from PBMCs. This CDR3 region has 9 residues. CDR1 is LGHDT, CDR2 YNNKEL, per germline (reference sequence). Trimming took 10 bases from V and 4 from J, leaving 4 bases between them. Assembly of TCR beta libraries relied on iRepertoire HTBI primers together with Arm-PCR of CDR3 regions. TCRdb analysed the multiplex PCR reads with MiXCR anew, one entry per CDR3 protein. The sample lists hundreds of thousands of distinct CDR3 sequences; about 16% were seen once. This sample was shared with a second study, whose subject was T cells in Graves' hyperthyroidism and ophthalmopathy.

This material consisted of peripheral blood mononuclear cells (PBMCs), taken at new diagnosis, from a patient treated with antithyroid drugs. This clonotype originated in a woman aged 35 to 59 with Graves disease. The genes are TRBV3-1 and TRBJ2-5; D is unclear. The CDR3 is CATGETQYF. CDR3 sequence (DNA): TGTGCCACCGGAGAGACCCAGTACTTC.